The rows below give T cell receptor beta chains drawn from one sample of a study of cytomegalovirus exposure and HLA in healthy donors. TCRdb's table, derived via immunoSEQ multiplex PCR, lists solely in-frame clones and lacks some. The repertoire holds more than 95,000 clones, with roughly 80% as singletons. Sequenced input: PBMCs. The receptor set was obtained from a man aged 50 to 60 in good health and CMV-seropositive. Both conserved end residues are trimmed from each CDR3. The D gene is left open where the match is weak.

J	V	D	CDR3
TRBJ2-7	TRBV5-1	TRBD1	ASSPQMTGRFDEQY
TRBJ2-7	TRBV11-2	-	ASSLPTQFQY
TRBJ2-4	TRBV30	-	AWAVTRGNIQY
TRBJ1-1	TRBV5-1	TRBD1	ASSTDRARNTEAF
TRBJ1-2	TRBV4-1	-	ASSLLEDYGYT
TRBJ2-3	TRBV5-1	-	ASSLGQRTDTQY
TRBJ2-3	TRBV29-1	TRBD2	SVVAGGRLTDTQY
TRBJ1-6	TRBV2	-	ASGRVTNSPLH
TRBJ2-7	TRBV27	-	ASSFYREGSEQY
TRBJ2-7	TRBV6-1	-	ASSLQGGNSYEQY
TRBJ1-5	TRBV6-4	-	ASSDSPTVSNQPQH
TRBJ2-1	TRBV7-2	-	ASSTYSNEQF
TRBJ1-4	TRBV2	-	ASTSVATNEKLF
TRBJ1-5	TRBV28	-	ASSLEAQRRPNQPQH
TRBJ1-4	TRBV5-1	TRBD1	ASRWGPGQGNEKLF
TRBJ1-5	TRBV28	-	ASSLNQPQH
TRBJ2-3	TRBV5-1	TRBD1	ASSEEPTGSGTDTQY
TRBJ2-1	TRBV2	-	ASSDGIEERATYNEQF
TRBJ2-5	TRBV18	TRBD1	ASSPRQGVGETQY
TRBJ2-4	TRBV4-1	-	ASSQVGTPAKNIQY
TRBJ1-1	TRBV10-3	-	AISVRGSPKAF
TRBJ1-2	TRBV28	-	ASSNRLEGYT
TRBJ2-5	TRBV11-2	-	ASSGRGRETQY
TRBJ1-2	TRBV6-5	-	ASSYSGLYGYT
TRBJ1-6	TRBV5-1	TRBD1	ASSLEGQGPNSPLH
TRBJ1-1	TRBV7-9	-	ASSSGQYTEAF
TRBJ1-1	TRBV6-5	TRBD1	ASSYETGRSQAF
TRBJ1-2	TRBV6-5	TRBD1	ASSINRDRGYGYT
TRBJ2-3	TRBV2	-	ASSEGGRGTDTQY
TRBJ2-7	TRBV7-9	TRBD1	ASSWGQVHEQY
TRBJ1-6	TRBV6-4	-	ASPPRESPLH
TRBJ1-6	TRBV5-1	TRBD1	ASTSGQGGNSLLH
TRBJ2-7	TRBV6-1	TRBD2	ASSEVTAGGYEQY
TRBJ2-7	TRBV7-9	-	ASSLGRSSYEQY
TRBJ2-7	TRBV13	-	ASSPSGGFEQY
TRBJ1-5	TRBV27	-	ASSFEWNQPQH
TRBJ2-7	TRBV6-5	TRBD1	ASRPGQGAYEQY
TRBJ2-7	TRBV6-5	TRBD1	ASSYNRGRRSYEQY
TRBJ1-2	TRBV11-2	-	ASSLGGSREVYGYT
TRBJ2-2	TRBV7-9	-	ASSLASTGSGELF
TRBJ1-3	TRBV9	-	ASSTAGGSGNTIY
TRBJ2-7	TRBV6-1	-	ASSGNEYEQY
TRBJ1-2	TRBV7-9	-	ASSPTAYGYT
TRBJ2-7	TRBV30	-	AWRTGLLSRGTEQY
TRBJ2-7	TRBV29-1	TRBD1	SVELGQGIYEQY
TRBJ1-2	TRBV25-1	-	ASSPPGTATFMSRGYT
TRBJ1-1	TRBV7-8	-	ASSLGRGGTEAF
TRBJ1-4	TRBV6-6	-	ASSYSGQLNEKLF
TRBJ2-1	TRBV18	TRBD2	ASSPARENEQF
TRBJ1-4	TRBV6-1	TRBD1	ASSDRDRAPLGEKLF
TRBJ2-7	TRBV28	TRBD1	ASSLPGTGSYEQY
TRBJ2-3	TRBV14	TRBD2	ASSQEVASGRARDTQY
TRBJ1-2	TRBV6-5	TRBD1	ASSFPGGQGDYGYT
TRBJ2-3	TRBV5-1	-	ASRAAGLHTDTQY
TRBJ2-5	TRBV7-8	TRBD1	ASSTGGPPIQETQY
TRBJ2-7	TRBV5-1	TRBD1	ASGQGGSHEQY
TRBJ1-2	TRBV9	TRBD1	ASSVANGQGQGYGYT